What follows are 25 T cell receptor beta chains derived from one specimen sequenced in a study of cytomegalovirus exposure and HLA in healthy donors. PCR used 60 Vbeta primers and 13 Jbeta primers. Sequencing was performed with immunoSEQ multiplex PCR; in TCRdb, only in-frame clones are kept and a portion is missing. The table has 140,000 to 150,000 clones, about three quarters seen once. The sequenced material came from PBMCs. The receptors stem from a middle-aged man in good health and CMV-seropositive.

As concerns this clone: Mismatch with germline at one junction end may stem from a read error. The rearrangement links TRBV29-1 to TRBJ2-3; D not certain. Looked up from germline, CDR1 is SQVTM and CDR2 is ANQGSEA. The CDR3 runs 11 residues. CDR3 amino acids: CSLEATDTQYF. Written as DNA, the CDR3 is TGCAGCCTTGAAGCTACAGATACGCAGTATTTT.

A single count supports this clone. V and J are TRBV5-5 and TRBJ2-7, with 9 nucleotides matching TRBD1. V lost 3 bases, J lost 2 bases, and 3 bases stayed unmatched. This CDR3 region has 14 residues. The germline V gene encodes CDR1 SGHKS and CDR2 YYEKEE (reference sequence). The DNA for the CDR3 is TGTGCCAGCAGCTACCGGGACAGGGCCTACGAGCAGTACTTC. Protein sequence: CASSYRDRAYEQYF. Full variable domain (outside the CDR3, taken from reference TRBV5-5 and TRBJ2-7): DAGVTQSPTHLIKTRGQQVTLRCSPISGHKSVSWYQQVLGQGPQFIFQYYEKEERGRGNFPDRFSARQFPNYSSELNVNALLLGDSALYLCASSYRDRAYEQYFGPGTRLTVT.

This clone appeared once. The rearrangement uses TRBV18 and TRBJ2-4; TRBD2 agrees at 8 bases. The CDR3 has 15 amino acids. The V and J ends lost 2 bases and 6 bases, in that order; junction bases with no gene match: 6. Per the germline V gene, CDR1 is KGHSH and CDR2 is LQKENI. CDR3 amino acids: CASSPTHAGGNIQYF. The DNA of the CDR3 is TGTGCCAGCTCACCAACCCATGCGGGGGGAAACATTCAGTACTTC.

The CDR3 reads CASSISSTDTQYF. For the CDR3, the DNA is TGCGCCAGCAGCATCTCGAGCACAGATACGCAGTATTTT. The genes are TRBV5-1 and TRBJ2-3, with D unclear. Germline assignment: CDR1 SGHRS and CDR2 YFSETQ. The CDR3 consists of 13 residues. V was shortened by 4 bases and J by 0 bases, with 6 bases between the two germline ends.

The chain uses TRBV6-5 and TRBJ2-1; D might be TRBD2 (6 bases). This CDR3 comprises 13 residues. The germline V gene has CDR1 MNHEY and CDR2 SVGAGI. The V gene lost 6 bases and the J gene lost 3 bases, with 9 bases spanning the gap. In DNA, the CDR3 is TGTGCCAGCAGAGGTAGCGGCTACAATGAGCAGTTCTTC. Translating gives CASRGSGYNEQFF.

The chain joins TRBV11-2 to TRBJ2-1; TRBD2 is a possible D gene (6 bases). The germline CDR1 and CDR2 sequences are SGHAT and FQNNGV. Between the trimmed V and J ends, which lost 5 bases and 9 bases, there was a span of 8 bases. The CDR3 consists of 11 residues. This chain's CDR3 is CASSISGEQFF. CDR3 DNA sequence: TGTGCCAGCAGCATTAGCGGTGAGCAGTTCTTC.

The chain has TRBV7-3 and TRBJ1-2; tentatively, D is TRBD1 (5 bases). Per germline, CDR1 SGHTA and CDR2 FQGTGA. This CDR3 has 15 residues. Deletions cut 0 bases from V and 2 bases from J, with 10 bases between. CDR3 protein: CASSLTGAGNYGYTF. The CDR3 nucleotides are TGTGCCAGCAGCTTAACCGGAGCAGGGAACTATGGCTACACCTTC.

V and J are TRBV30 and TRBJ2-5; 11 nucleotides match TRBD2. The length of the CDR3 is 13 residues. Germline values: CDR1 GTSNPN, CDR2 SVGIG (reference sequence). J lost 5 bases, V lost 5 bases, and 4 bases had no gene match. The CDR3 region has the DNA TGTGCCTGGCTACTAGCGGGAGTCGAGACCCAGTACTTC. It encodes CAWLLAGVETQYF.

This clone occurred once. J is TRBJ2-1 and V is TRBV7-9; 8 nucleotides match TRBD1. The V gene end was trimmed by 0 bases and the J gene end by 10 bases; junction bases not matched to a gene: 11. The CDR3 consists of 16 residues. CDR1 is SEHNR and CDR2 is FQNEAQ in the germline V gene (reference sequence). For the CDR3, the DNA is TGTGCCAGCAGCTTAGCGTTTCCAGGGGGCGCGGACGAGCAGTTCTTC. Translated, it gives CASSLAFPGGADEQFF.

V is TRBV5-5 and J is TRBJ1-2, with TRBD1 identical over 8 bases. The CDR3 totals 16 residues. Germline trimming cut 4 bases from V and 4 bases from J; bases unmatched to any gene: 12. CDR1 and CDR2 (germline): SGHKS, YYEKEE (reference sequence). The CDR3 nucleotides are TGTGCCAGCAGCGTCCCGACAGGGGAGCTGTCCTATGGCTACACCTTC. Translation: CASSVPTGELSYGYTF.

The chain links TRBV7-2 to TRBJ2-1; unclear D gene. The CDR3 runs 14 residues. V lost 1 base and J lost 5, with 9 bases in between. Germline CDR1 and CDR2: SGHTA and FQGNSA. The CDR3 nucleotides are TGTGCCAGCAGCTTAGGTCATCAGGACAATGAGCAGTTCTTC. The encoded protein is CASSLGHQDNEQFF.

In DNA, the CDR3 is TGTGCCAGCAGCCCGCGGACAGGGGTAGCCAACTATGGCTACACCTTC. This gives the protein CASSPRTGVANYGYTF. The V call is TRBV7-6, the J call TRBJ1-2; 9 positions agree with TRBD1. From germline, CDR1 is SGHVS and CDR2 FNYEAQ. The CDR3 loop spans 16 amino acids. Germline trimming cut 5 bases from V and 2 bases from J; bases unmatched to any gene: 9. The variable domain in full, with the rest retrieved from reference TRBV7-6 and TRBJ1-2, is GAGVSQSPRYKVTKRGQDVALRCDPISGHVSLYWYRQALGQGPEFLTYFNYEAQQDKSGLPNDRFSAERPEGSISTLTIQRTEQRDSAMYRCASSPRTGVANYGYTFGSGTRLTVV.

This chain connects TRBV4-2 to TRBJ2-2; 11 bases map to TRBD2. This CDR3 is built from 17 residues. V was clipped by 0 bases and J by 3 bases; unmatched bases: 3. CDR1 is LGHNA, CDR2 YNFKEQ, per germline. In DNA, the CDR3 is TGTGCCAGCAGCCAAGATCCGGGACTAGCGGACACCGGGGAGCTGTTTTTT. Its translation is CASSQDPGLADTGELFF.

The count of this clone is one. The genes are TRBV28 and TRBJ2-3, with 11 bases matching TRBD1. Germline V gene sequence: CDR1 MDHEN, CDR2 SYDVKM. The CDR3 is made up of 16 amino acids. V lost 2 bases to trimming and J lost 5 bases; unmatched junction nucleotides: 6. The CDR3 sequence is CASSLTPGQGGDTQYF. CDR3 coding DNA: TGTGCCAGCAGTTTAACACCGGGACAGGGGGGAGATACGCAGTATTTT.

V and J are TRBV27 and TRBJ1-1, with TRBD1 identical over 7 bases. V was clipped by 2 bases and J by 5 bases; unmatched bases: 5. Germline loops: CDR1 MNHEY, CDR2 SMNVEV (reference sequence). There are 14 residues in the CDR3. The chain's CDR3 is CASSLKGAGTEAFF. The CDR3 DNA follows: TGTGCCAGCAGTTTAAAGGGGGCTGGTACTGAAGCTTTCTTT.

The rearrangement uses TRBV30 and TRBJ2-7; D might be TRBD1 (5 bases). The CDR3 runs to 12 residues. CDR1 is GTSNPN, CDR2 SVGIG, per germline (reference sequence). The V end was cut by 4 bases, the J end by 3 bases, with 10 bases between. The CDR3 DNA sequence: TGTGCCTGGACTTGGGGCAGCTACGAGCAGTACTTC. Translation: CAWTWGSYEQYF.

The chain uses TRBV25-1 and TRBJ2-2; 8 bases fit TRBD1. V was clipped by 1 base and J by 0 bases; unmatched bases: 4. This CDR3 is built from 17 residues. The germline CDR1 and CDR2 sequences are MGHDK and SYGVNS. As DNA, the CDR3 is TGTGCCAGCAGTGAATGGCGGACAGGGTCGAACACCGGGGAGCTGTTTTTT. As protein: CASSEWRTGSNTGELFF. Full variable domain (remainder filled in from reference TRBV25-1 and TRBJ2-2): EADIYQTPRYLVIGTGKKITLECSQTMGHDKMYWYQQDPGMELHLIHYSYGVNSTEKGDLSSESTVSRIRTEHFPLTLESARPSHTSQYLCASSEWRTGSNTGELFFGEGSRLTVL.

The count of this clone is one. V is TRBV4-3 and J is TRBJ1-2, with 8 bases fitting TRBD1. This CDR3 region has 15 residues. Germline CDR1 LGHNA, CDR2 YSLEER. V trimming: 2 bases; J trimming: 2 bases; junction bases outside the gene matches: 4. CDR3: CASSQSRTGNYGYTF. CDR3 DNA: TGCGCCAGCAGCCAATCCAGGACAGGGAACTATGGCTACACCTTC.

The chain combines TRBV5-4 with TRBJ2-7; TRBD2 aligns across 10 bases. Germline lookup yields CDR1 SGHNT and CDR2 YYREEE (reference sequence). The CDR3 is made up of 16 amino acids. With 4 bases clipped from V and 3 bases from J, the junction kept 10 bases outside the gene matches. The CDR3 protein is CASSPGASGSLYEQYF. Here the CDR3 DNA reads TGTGCCAGCAGCCCGGGGGCTAGCGGGAGCCTCTACGAGCAGTACTTC.

The V and J genes are TRBV7-2 and TRBJ2-7; D is perhaps TRBD1 (6 bases). This CDR3 has 15 residues. V was cut by 5 bases and J by 4 bases, with 18 bases left in between. The germline V gene encodes CDR1 SGHTA and CDR2 FQGNSA. Written as DNA, the CDR3 is TGTGCCAGCAGCAAACACAGGGATACCAGTTACGAGCAGTACTTC. Its protein product is CASSKHRDTSYEQYF.

J is TRBJ1-2 and V is TRBV19, with 7 nucleotides matching TRBD1. The CDR3 is 15 amino acids. Germline lookup yields CDR1 LNHDA and CDR2 SQIVND (reference sequence). V gave up 6 bases and J gave up 3 bases; unmatched junction bases: 10. DNA of the CDR3: TGTGCCAGTAGCCAAACCGGGACAGTAGACTATGGCTACACCTTC. Amino acids: CASSQTGTVDYGYTF. Full variable domain (outside the CDR3, taken from reference TRBV19 and TRBJ1-2): DGGITQSPKYLFRKEGQNVTLSCEQNLNHDAMYWYRQDPGQGLRLIYYSQIVNDFQKGDIAEGYSVSREKKESFPLTVTSAQKNPTAFYLCASSQTGTVDYGYTFGSGTRLTVV.

V gene TRBV6-6 combines with J gene TRBJ1-1; TRBD1 matches 9 bases. The trim removed 5 bases at V and 5 bases at J, leaving 6 bases unmatched. The CDR3 is 14 residues long. Germline V CDR1 and CDR2: MNHNY, SVGAGI (reference sequence). The CDR3 nucleotides read TGTGCCAGCAGTCTGGGACAGGGCTGGACTGAAGCTTTCTTT. It specifies CASSLGQGWTEAFF.

V gene TRBV10-3 combines with J gene TRBJ1-5; possible D gene TRBD1, 5 bases. The CDR3 consists of 15 residues. Deletions cut 0 bases from V and 7 bases from J, with 13 bases between. Germline assignment: CDR1 ENHRY and CDR2 SYGVKD. CDR3 in amino acids: CAISESAGNGQPQHF. The CDR3 nucleotides read TGTGCCATCAGTGAGTCGGCAGGGAACGGGCAGCCCCAGCATTTT.

The V call is TRBV5-1, the J call TRBJ2-3; TRBD1 matches 8 bases. V lost 4 bases to trimming and J lost 5 bases; unmatched junction nucleotides: 6. The germline CDR1 and CDR2 sequences are SGHRS and YFSETQ. The CDR3 is 14 residues long. This CDR3 is CASSPGQGGDTQYF. CDR3 in DNA: TGCGCCAGCAGCCCCGGACAGGGAGGAGATACGCAGTATTTT.

This clone was detected only a few times. J is TRBJ1-5 and V is TRBV5-6; 10 nucleotides align to TRBD1. This CDR3 has 13 amino acids. Germline trimming cut 5 bases from V and 6 bases from J; bases unmatched to any gene: 2. Looked up from germline, CDR1 is SGHDT and CDR2 is YYEEEE. The chain's CDR3 is CASSWDRGQPQHF. CDR3 sequence (DNA): TGTGCCAGCAGTTGGGACAGGGGTCAGCCCCAGCATTTT.